A single sample gave rise to the 2 T cell receptor beta chains below, sequenced in a study of response to subunit inactivated influenza vaccine. MiXCR was run by TCRdb on the RT-PCR reads, yielding one entry per CDR3 protein. The sample lists hundreds of thousands of distinct CDR3 sequences, around 15% occurring once. This sample comprised PBMCs from blood, obtained 14 to 15 days before vaccination. The receptors here all came from a man aged 50 to 60 who received an inactivated influenza vaccine.

The rearrangement links TRBV4-3 to TRBJ2-6; no definite D call. V was trimmed by 1 base and J by 0 bases, leaving 7 bases between them. The CDR3 is 16 residues long. CDR1 is LGHNA, CDR2 YSLEER, per germline. In DNA, the CDR3 is TGCGCCAGCAGCCAAGTGGTGTACTCTGGGGCCAACGTCCTGACTTTC. Amino acids: CASSQVVYSGANVLTF.

In its sample, this clonotype was seen a few times. The chain uses TRBV7-8 and TRBJ1-4, with no clear D. CDR1 and CDR2 (germline): SGHVS, FQNEAQ. The CDR3 totals 13 residues. Trimming left V 2 bases short and J 8 bases short, with 9 bases between. The CDR3 nucleotides read TGTGCCAGCAGCTTAACCGCGAGGGAAAAACTGTTTTTT. Its protein is CASSLTAREKLFF.